This record looks at one TCR beta chain sequence and its context. These data originate in a study of control samples from healthy donors and cancer patients. Sequenced by immunoSEQ multiplex PCR; TCRdb stores in-frame clones only, minus some. The table lists around 130,000 clones, 89% of them singletons, with more than 6.5% in the top ten. The receptor comes from a man in his fifties with head and neck cancer. The sequenced material came from PBMCs.

The CDR3 sequence: CASSVAPGLDQPQHF. As DNA, the CDR3 is TGTGCCAGCAGCGTAGCTCCAGGGTTGGATCAGCCCCAGCATTTT. J is TRBJ1-5 and V is TRBV9; tentatively, D is TRBD1 (5 bases). The CDR3 totals 15 residues. The ends were cut back, 0 bases at V and 5 bases at J, with 12 bases in the middle. Germline CDR1 reads SGDLS; CDR2 reads YYNGEE.